The 19 T cell receptor beta chains below come from one sample, sequenced in a study of blood T cells in healthy people across ages. Next came a second PCR, run for roughly 6 to 11 cycles, which used a sample-barcoded 5' primer along with a J-beta primer mix. Via MiXCR, TCRdb re-called the 5' RACE reads, giving one row per CDR3 protein. The sample lists roughly 800,000 distinct CDR3 sequences; more than 25% were seen once. The sample was also linked to a second study, of T cells of mothers and their children.

The sequencing sample was made of blood. Every receptor here comes from a boy aged 5-17 years in good health.

This clonotype showed up just a few times. The CDR3 region has the DNA TGTGCCAGCAGTCTTGGGGTGGCAGCCACCTACGAGCAGTACTTC. Amino acid sequence: CASSLGVAATYEQYF. The chain uses TRBV5-5 and TRBJ2-7, with D unresolved. Trimming shortened V by 5 bases and J by 2 bases, and 17 bases separated the two germline ends. Per the germline V gene, CDR1 is SGHKS and CDR2 is YYEKEE (reference sequence). This CDR3 comprises 15 residues.

This clonotype came up a few times. V usage is TRBV6-5 and J usage is TRBJ2-5; tentatively, D is TRBD1 or TRBD2 (6 bases each). Trimming removed 0 bases at V and 4 bases at J, with 9 bases between. The CDR3 is 14 residues long. Germline-derived CDR1 and CDR2 are MNHEY and SVGAGI. CDR3 protein: CASSYSEGGETQYF. In DNA, the CDR3 is TGTGCCAGCAGTTACTCGGAGGGGGGAGAGACCCAGTACTTC.

This clonotype was detected only a few times. The V and J genes are TRBV29-1 and TRBJ1-1; possibly TRBD1 for D (5 bases). This CDR3 has 12 residues. The germline gives CDR1 SQVTM, CDR2 ANQGSEA. V was cut by 3 bases and J by 11 bases, with 16 bases left in between. CDR3 residues: CSVDVGRYEAFF. In nucleotides, the CDR3 is TGCAGCGTTGACGTGGGGCGGTATGAGGCTTTCTTT.

J is TRBJ1-5 and V is TRBV7-9; unclear D gene. The V end lost 1 base, the J end lost 9 bases, and 7 bases lay between the germline ends. This CDR3 has 12 amino acids. Germline CDR1 reads SEHNR; CDR2 reads FQNEAQ (reference sequence). The chain's CDR3 is CASSLGETPQHF. Written as DNA, the CDR3 is TGTGCCAGCAGCTTAGGTGAGACGCCCCAGCATTTT.

This clonotype has more than one count but fewer than ten. This chain links TRBV9 with TRBJ2-1, with 7 bases aligning to TRBD1. Near its end, the DNA agrees better with TRBJ2-5, so the J call may be wrong. The germline V gene encodes CDR1 SGDLS and CDR2 YYNGEE. There are 14 residues in the CDR3. CDR3 protein: CASSPRQGKETQYF. CDR3 nucleotide sequence: TGTGCCAGCAGCCCGAGACAGGGCAAAGAGACCCAGTACTTC.

This chain uses TRBV6-6 with TRBJ1-2; D ambiguous. The CDR3 contains 13 residues. Germline V gene lookup returns CDR1 MNHNY and CDR2 SVGAGI (reference sequence). Trimming removed 2 bases at V and 4 bases at J, with 8 bases between. CDR3 in amino acids: CASSYKGGYGYTF. DNA of the CDR3: TGTGCCAGCAGTTACAAGGGAGGCTATGGCTACACCTTC.

The chain links TRBV30 to TRBJ1-1; D unresolved. The CDR3 has 15 residues. Trimming pared 0 bases from V and 1 base from J, leaving 12 bases between. Germline CDR1 is GTSNPN and CDR2 is SVGIG (reference sequence). CDR3 sequence reads: CAWSVGDTRNTEAFF. CDR3 nucleotides: TGTGCCTGGAGTGTAGGAGACACTAGGAACACTGAAGCTTTCTTT.

The table lists this clonotype with a few counts. The chain has TRBV3-1 and TRBJ2-5; 9 bases line up with TRBD2. Matching the DNA end better, TRBJ2-7 makes the J call doubtful. The CDR3 is 18 residues long. From germline, CDR1 is LGHDT and CDR2 YNNKEL (reference sequence). This CDR3 reads CASSHKGLLAGFSYEQYF. The CDR3 region has the DNA TGTGCCAGCAGCCATAAAGGGCTACTAGCGGGCTTCTCCTACGAGCAGTACTTC.

Many counts were recorded for this clonotype. V usage is TRBV5-1 and J usage is TRBJ1-1; D gene unclear. V shed 0 bases and J shed 0 bases, with 3 bases lying between them. Per germline, CDR1 SGHRS and CDR2 YFSETQ. CDR3 length equals 13 residues. CDR3 DNA sequence: TGCGCCAGCAGCTTGGGCTTGAACACTGAAGCTTTCTTT. Protein sequence: CASSLGLNTEAFF.

The rearrangement uses TRBV7-9 and TRBJ1-2; 10 positions match TRBD1. This CDR3 is built from 13 residues. Trimming cost V 5 bases and J 10 bases; bases outside gene matches: 7. Germline values: CDR1 SEHNR, CDR2 FQNEAQ (reference sequence). CDR3 sequence (DNA): TGTGCCAGCAGCCCCCGGGACAGGGGTTTCTACACCTTC. Translating gives CASSPRDRGFYTF.

This clonotype was counted between two and nine times. This chain joins TRBV2 and TRBJ2-5, with D possibly TRBD1 on 6 matching bases. The CDR3 is 15 residues long. Germline V gene data show CDR1 as SNHLY and CDR2 as FYNNEI. With 4 bases removed from V and 5 bases from J, the gap between germline ends came to 17 bases. CDR3 coding DNA: TGTGCCAGCAGTGCCTACAGGGACCCTCGCGAGACCCAGTACTTC. Its protein product is CASSAYRDPRETQYF.

V usage is TRBV28 and J usage is TRBJ1-4; TRBD1 aligns across 9 bases. After removal of 6 bases from V and 16 bases from J, the junction contained 9 bases not matched to a gene. This CDR3 contains 12 residues. CDR1 is MDHEN, CDR2 SYDVKM, per germline. The CDR3, as DNA: TGTGCCAGCAGACTTACCCGGGACAGGGAGTTTTTT. Its protein product is CASRLTRDREFF.

This chain connects TRBV7-9 to TRBJ2-7; perhaps D is TRBD1 or TRBD2 (5 bases each). CDR3 length: 15 residues. The germline V and J ends were trimmed by 1 base and 3 bases, with 13 bases remaining between them. Germline V gene data show CDR1 as SEHNR and CDR2 as FQNEAQ (reference sequence). CDR3 sequence reads: CASSLDGTLVYEQYF. The DNA for the CDR3 is TGTGCCAGCAGCTTAGATGGGACCCTAGTCTACGAGCAGTACTTC.

The rearrangement uses TRBV6-5 and TRBJ1-2; D perhaps matches TRBD1 (6 bases). CDR1 is MNHEY and CDR2 is SVGAGI in the germline V gene. The CDR3 extends over 14 amino acids. Trimming took 5 bases from V and 4 from J, leaving 14 bases between them. The DNA for the CDR3 is TGTGCCAGCAGTCACTTCGGGGGCCCCTATGGCTACACCTTC. This translates into CASSHFGGPYGYTF.

This clonotype was observed a handful of times. This chain uses TRBV5-1 with TRBJ2-1; D possibly matches TRBD1 or TRBD2 (7 bases each). V dropped 4 bases and J dropped 0 bases, with 14 bases sitting between them. Germline values: CDR1 SGHRS, CDR2 YFSETQ. The CDR3 runs to 16 residues. CDR3 in DNA: TGCGCCAGCAGCGCAGGGGGAGGGTCCTCCTACAATGAGCAGTTCTTC. This sequence encodes CASSAGGGSSYNEQFF.

The V and J genes are TRBV24-1 and TRBJ2-1; D remains ambiguous. The CDR3 sequence is 15 residues long. V lost 4 bases, J lost 3 bases, and 12 bases lay in between. Germline values: CDR1 KGHDR, CDR2 SFDVKD. The CDR3 bases are TGTGCCACCAGTGACCCCTCCGGCGGCTACAATGAGCAGTTCTTC. Translated: CATSDPSGGYNEQFF.

This clonotype has a handful of counts. This sequence joins TRBV12-3 or TRBV12-4 and TRBJ2-5, with D perhaps matching TRBD1 or TRBD2 (5 bases each). The V and J ends lost 7 bases and 5 bases respectively, with 17 bases between them. The CDR3 contains 14 residues. The CDR3 nucleotides read TGTGCCAGCACCGATTATGGGGGATCTGAGACCCAGTACTTC. Translation gives CASTDYGGSETQYF.

This clonotype has just a few counts. CDR3 in amino acids: CSVEGAIAKNIQYF. Here the CDR3 DNA reads TGCAGCGTAGAGGGGGCGATAGCCAAAAACATTCAGTACTTC. The chain couples TRBV29-1 to TRBJ2-4; 7 bases are shared with TRBD1. Germline lookup yields CDR1 SQVTM and CDR2 ANQGSEA. The junction had 5 bases not matched to a gene; V was cut back by 6 bases and J by 0 bases. The CDR3 covers 14 residues.

The rearrangement links TRBV2 to TRBJ2-5; D is undetermined. The end of the DNA aligns better with TRBJ2-7, so the J call may be wrong. The CDR3 sequence is 13 residues long. Germline assignment: CDR1 SNHLY and CDR2 FYNNEI. This CDR3 reads CASNVMGSYEQYF. CDR3 in DNA: TGTGCCAGCAATGTCATGGGTTCCTACGAGCAGTACTTC.